Listed here is a single T cell receptor beta chain. The sample comes from a study of control samples from healthy donors and cancer patients. Germline lookup yields CDR1 MNHEY and CDR2 SVGAGI. There are 13 residues in the CDR3. V lost 0 bases and J 5 bases, leaving 7 bases between the germline ends. Clones were read by immunoSEQ multiplex PCR, and TCRdb kept only the in-frame ones, dropping some. The sample consists of tens of thousands of clones, less than 90% of them appearing once. The rearrangement joins TRBV6-5 to TRBJ1-1; D possibly corresponds to TRBD1 (5 bases). Sample: blood. The sequence was collected from a woman in her sixties or seventies in good health. The CDR3 DNA is TGTGCCAGCAGTTACTCAGGGGTGACTGAAGCTTTCTTT. This sequence encodes CASSYSGVTEAFF.